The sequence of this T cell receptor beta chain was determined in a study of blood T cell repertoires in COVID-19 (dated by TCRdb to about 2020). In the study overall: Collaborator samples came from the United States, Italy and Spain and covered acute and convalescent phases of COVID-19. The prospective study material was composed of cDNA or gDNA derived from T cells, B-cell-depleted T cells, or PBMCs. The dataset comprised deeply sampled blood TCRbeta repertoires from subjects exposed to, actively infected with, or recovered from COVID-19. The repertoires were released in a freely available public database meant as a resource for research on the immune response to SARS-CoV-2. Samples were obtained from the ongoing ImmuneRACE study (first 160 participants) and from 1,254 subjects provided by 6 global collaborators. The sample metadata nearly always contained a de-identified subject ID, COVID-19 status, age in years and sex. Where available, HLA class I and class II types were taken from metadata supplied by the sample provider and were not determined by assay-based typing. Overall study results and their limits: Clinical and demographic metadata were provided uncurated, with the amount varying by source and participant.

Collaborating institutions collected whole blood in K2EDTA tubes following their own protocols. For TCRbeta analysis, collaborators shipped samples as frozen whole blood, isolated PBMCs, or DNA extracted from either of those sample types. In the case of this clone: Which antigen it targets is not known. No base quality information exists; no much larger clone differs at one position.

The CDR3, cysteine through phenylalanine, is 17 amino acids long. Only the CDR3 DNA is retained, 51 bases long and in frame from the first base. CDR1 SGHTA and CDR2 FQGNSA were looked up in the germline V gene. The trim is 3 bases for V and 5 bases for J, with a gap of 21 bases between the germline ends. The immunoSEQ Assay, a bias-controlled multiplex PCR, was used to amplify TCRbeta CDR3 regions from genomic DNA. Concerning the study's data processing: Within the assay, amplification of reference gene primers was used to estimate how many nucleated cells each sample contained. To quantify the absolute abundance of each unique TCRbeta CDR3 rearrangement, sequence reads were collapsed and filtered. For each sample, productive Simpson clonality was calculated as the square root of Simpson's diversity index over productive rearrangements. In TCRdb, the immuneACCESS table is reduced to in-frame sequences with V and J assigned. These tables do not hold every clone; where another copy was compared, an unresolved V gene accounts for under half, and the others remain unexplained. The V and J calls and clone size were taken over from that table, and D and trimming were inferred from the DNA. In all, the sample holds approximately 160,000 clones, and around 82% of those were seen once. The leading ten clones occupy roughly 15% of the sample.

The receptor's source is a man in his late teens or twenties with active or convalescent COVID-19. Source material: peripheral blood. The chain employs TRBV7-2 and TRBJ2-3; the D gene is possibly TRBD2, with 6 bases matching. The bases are TGTGCCAGCAGCTTGGGTATGGCTAGCGCCAGAGTAGATACGCAGTATTTT. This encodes CASSLGMASARVDTQYF.